This passage covers 2 T cell receptor beta chains from one sample sequenced in a study of beta chain features in type 1 diabetes. Whole-study results and caveats: Shorter TCRB CDR3s, moderately but significantly so, marked every one of the four CD4+ subsets in Type 1 diabetes patients.

These receptors have no identified antigens. Of the isolated RNA, all was reverse transcribed, and so the sequenced material was expressed TCRB transcripts. The repertoire was sequenced with immunoSEQ multiplex PCR; TCRdb's copy has only in-frame clones and lacks some. Of a few hundred thousand clones in the sample, about a sixth were seen once. Material: naive CD4+ T cells from blood. Receptor source: a young man with type 1 diabetes.

V usage is TRBV29-1 and J usage is TRBJ2-5, with 7 bases lining up with TRBD2. CDR1 and CDR2 (germline): SQVTM, ANQGSEA. This CDR3 is 13 amino acids long. V gave up 3 bases and J gave up 3 bases; unmatched junction bases: 4. CDR3 sequence: CSVERGREETQYF. The CDR3, as DNA: TGCAGCGTTGAGCGGGGGAGGGAAGAGACCCAGTACTTC.

This clone has a handful of counts. This chain uses TRBV7-2 with TRBJ2-1; tentative D call: TRBD2 (6 bases). The germline gives CDR1 SGHTA, CDR2 FQGNSA. The CDR3 has 16 amino acids. V was shortened by 7 bases and J by 3 bases, with 19 bases between the two germline ends. The CDR3 DNA reads TGTGCCAGCACTCCCTCCGGGACTCGCGTCTACAATGAGCAGTTCTTC. This codes for CASTPSGTRVYNEQFF.